This TCR beta chain was obtained from a study of Graves' ophthalmopathy and Graves' hyperthyroidism. On the study more broadly: Peripheral blood was gathered at first diagnosis, ahead of any treatment whatsoever. General observations from the study: Blood also harbored most expanded thyroid clonotypes above 0.001 frequency.

As regards this clonotype: The antigen remains undetermined.

Trimming at V came to 7 bases and at J to 6 bases, leaving 5 bases not matched to a gene. CDR3 length equals 14 residues. Germline CDR1 is LGHNA and CDR2 is YNFKEQ. Amplification of the TCR beta CDR3 regions used RNA transcripts (as template). HTBI primers were used in a first-round RT-PCR, which preceded a second-round multiplex PCR. TCRdb called the multiplex PCR reads again in MiXCR, with one record for every CDR3 protein. The table records hundreds of thousands of distinct CDR3 sequences, 20% to 25% of them present only once. Material for sequencing was peripheral blood. The sequence derives from a woman aged 18-30 years with stable Graves' hyperthyroidism. V and J are TRBV4-2 and TRBJ2-2; the match to TRBD2 covers 10 bases. In DNA, the CDR3 is TGTGCCAGCAAAGTAGCGGGAGGTCCCGGGGAGCTGTTTTTT. This sequence encodes CASKVAGGPGELFF.